The subject of this entry is one TCR beta chain. This record comes from a study of CD8 T cells in Susac syndrome. The germline gives CDR1 SQVTM, CDR2 ANQGSEA. V was trimmed by 6 bases and J by 4 bases, leaving 19 bases between them. This CDR3 spans 14 amino acids. RNA in amounts of roughly 0.5 to 1 ug was reverse transcribed with random hexamers. TCRdb reprocessed the immunoSEQ multiplex PCR reads with MiXCR, giving one entry per CDR3 protein. This sample has approximately 130,000 distinct CDR3 sequences, with around 91% found just once. This receptor was identified in a human donor with multiple sclerosis. The specimen sequenced was CD8+ T cells from PBMCs. The gene calls are TRBV29-1 and TRBJ2-7; TRBD2 is a possible D gene (6 bases). The CDR3 spells CSVARREATYEQYF. The CDR3 DNA follows: TGCAGCGTCGCTAGAAGGGAGGCGACTTACGAGCAGTACTTC.